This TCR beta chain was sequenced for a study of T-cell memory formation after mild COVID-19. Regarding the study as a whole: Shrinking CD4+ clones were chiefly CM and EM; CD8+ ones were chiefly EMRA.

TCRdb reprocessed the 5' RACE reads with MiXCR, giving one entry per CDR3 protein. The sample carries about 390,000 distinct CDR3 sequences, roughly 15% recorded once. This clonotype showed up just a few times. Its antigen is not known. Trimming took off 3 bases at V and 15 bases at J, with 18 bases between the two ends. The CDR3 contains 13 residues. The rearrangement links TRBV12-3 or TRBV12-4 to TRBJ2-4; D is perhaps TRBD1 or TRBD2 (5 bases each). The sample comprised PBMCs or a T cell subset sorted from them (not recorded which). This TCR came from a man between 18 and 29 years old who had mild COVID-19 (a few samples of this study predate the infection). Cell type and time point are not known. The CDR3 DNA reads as TGTGCCAGCAGTTTTGGGGGTAATTCGGTTCGGTACTTC. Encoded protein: CASSFGGNSVRYF.